What follows is one T cell receptor beta chain and its context. Antigen unknown. The data were taken from a study of blood T cell dynamics during melanoma immunotherapy. Points from the study as a whole: Whether repertoire-driving clones were melanoma-specific could not be determined.

Trimming removed 6 bases at V and 1 base at J, with 12 bases between. The CDR3 is 14 residues long. Germline CDR1 reads SGHDN; CDR2 reads FVKESK. Produced via immunoSEQ multiplex PCR; TCRdb's table is partial and in-frame only. The sample records over 20,000 clones, around 92% being singletons. Time point described: pre-treatment baseline. The sequencing here drew on blood, taken from a patient treated with checkpoint blockade. The clonotype comes from a human donor with melanoma. V usage is TRBV14 and J usage is TRBJ1-1; TRBD1 might be the D (5 bases). The CDR3 here is CASRPGGGNTEAFF. The CDR3 DNA reads as TGTGCCAGCAGACCCGGGGGAGGGAACACTGAAGCTTTCTTT. Combining the CDR3 with reference TRBV14 and TRBJ1-1 gives the whole variable domain EAGVTQFPSHSVIEKGQTVTLRCDPISGHDNLYWYRRVMGKEIKFLLHFVKESKQDESGMPNNRFLAERTGGTYSTLKVQPAELEDSGVYFCASRPGGGNTEAFFGQGTRLTVV.